The 26 T cell receptor beta chains below were found in one sample sequenced in a study of shared clonotypes between healthy human individuals. Assay: immunoSEQ multiplex PCR; the TCRdb copy retains only in-frame clones and omits some. The table has around 1.5 million clones, 98% seen once. The sample taken for sequencing was naive CD4+ T cells sorted from blood. Subset here: CD45RA+ positively selected. These receptors were collected from a man aged 25-45 years in good health.

The chain is built from TRBV2 and TRBJ2-1; D uncertain. With 6 bases removed from V and 4 bases from J, the gap between germline ends came to 16 bases. The CDR3 sequence is 15 residues long. CDR1 and CDR2 (germline): SNHLY, FYNNEI. The CDR3 region is CASSLEAEKYNEQFF. The CDR3 DNA reads TGTGCCAGCAGCTTAGAGGCGGAGAAGTACAATGAGCAGTTCTTC.

The V gene is TRBV28, the J gene TRBJ2-7; D possibly corresponds to TRBD2 (6 bases). This CDR3 has 15 residues. V dropped 7 bases and J dropped 1 base, with 17 bases sitting between them. Germline V lookup: CDR1 MDHEN, CDR2 SYDVKM. The CDR3: CASTFGGVKSYEQYF. As DNA, the CDR3 is TGTGCCAGCACCTTCGGGGGAGTCAAGTCCTACGAGCAGTACTTC.

This chain connects TRBV5-8 to TRBJ2-2; D perhaps matches TRBD1 (6 bases). The germline V and J ends were trimmed by 1 base and 4 bases, with 11 bases remaining between them. This CDR3 region has 15 residues. The germline gives CDR1 SGHTS, CDR2 YDEGEE. CDR3 sequence reads: CASSLSTRGTGELFF. The DNA of the CDR3 is TGTGCCAGCAGCTTGTCGACCAGGGGCACCGGGGAGCTGTTTTTT.

This clone was seen only once. The chain uses TRBV30 and TRBJ2-1, with 9 bases matching TRBD2. The CDR3 totals 14 residues. CDR1 and CDR2 (germline): GTSNPN, SVGIG (reference sequence). V lost 7 bases, J lost 4 bases, and 8 bases stayed unmatched. This CDR3 is CASAGGRRYNEQFF. Here the CDR3 DNA reads TGTGCCTCCGCGGGGGGGAGGAGGTACAATGAGCAGTTCTTC.

Details on this clone: Other DNA sequences in the same sample also yield this CDR3. The chain links TRBV29-1 to TRBJ2-3; a possible D gene is TRBD1 (6 bases). Trimming removed 5 bases from V and 0 bases from J, with 9 bases in between. The CDR3 extends over 13 amino acids. Germline V gene lookup returns CDR1 SQVTM and CDR2 ANQGSEA. The CDR3 DNA sequence: TGCAGCGTTAGGCAGGGGAGCACAGATACGCAGTATTTT. Its protein is CSVRQGSTDTQYF.

This chain uses TRBV5-4 with TRBJ2-7; 8 bases are a match to TRBD2. The CDR3 covers 17 residues. Trimming cost V 3 bases and J 9 bases; bases outside gene matches: 20. Germline V lookup: CDR1 SGHNT, CDR2 YYREEE (reference sequence). This CDR3 reads CASSSFRPAGDREGQYF. The DNA for the CDR3 is TGTGCCAGCAGCTCCTTCCGCCCAGCGGGAGATCGGGAAGGGCAGTACTTC.

The chain has TRBV5-6 and TRBJ2-7; D is unclear. In germline, CDR1 is SGHDT, CDR2 YYEEEE. This CDR3 comprises 15 residues. V lost 4 bases to trimming and J lost 2 bases, with 16 bases between them. CDR3 sequence: CASSAGPRSAYEQYF. DNA for the CDR3: TGTGCCAGCAGCGCCGGGCCACGATCCGCCTACGAGCAGTACTTC.

In DNA form, the CDR3 reads TGTGCCAGCAGCCCTAGGGGGCCCAGCTCCTACGAGCAGTACTTC. This translates into CASSPRGPSSYEQYF. V and J are TRBV7-3 and TRBJ2-7; 7 bases fit TRBD1. The J segment lost 0 bases and the V segment lost 5 bases, leaving 7 bases of the junction unmatched. This CDR3 has 15 amino acids. Germline V gives CDR1 SGHTA, CDR2 FQGTGA.

The chain combines TRBV18 with TRBJ1-4, with 12 bases lining up with TRBD1. The V gene end was trimmed by 3 bases and the J gene end by 7 bases; junction bases not matched to a gene: 3. Germline loops: CDR1 KGHSH, CDR2 LQKENI. The CDR3 extends over 15 amino acids. The CDR3 reads CASSPGQGAPEKLFF. CDR3 in DNA: TGTGCCAGCTCACCGGGACAGGGGGCGCCTGAAAAACTGTTTTTT.

In this sample, this clone turned up once. The rearrangement uses TRBV6-5 and TRBJ1-4, with 7 bases aligning to TRBD1. The CDR3 spans 15 residues. Unmatched junction bases numbered 3, after V lost 0 bases and J lost 5 bases. Germline V gives CDR1 MNHEY, CDR2 SVGAGI. CDR3 nucleotide sequence: TGTGCCAGCAGTTACTCGGGACAGAAAAATGAAAAACTGTTTTTT. Its translation is CASSYSGQKNEKLFF.

J is TRBJ2-7 and V is TRBV19, with TRBD1 identical over 8 bases. This CDR3 spans 17 amino acids. CDR1 and CDR2 from the germline V gene are LNHDA and SQIVND (reference sequence). The trim removed 5 bases at V and 1 base at J, leaving 13 bases unmatched. CDR3 protein: CASSPSHDRGVSYEQYF. The CDR3 bases are TGTGCCAGTAGTCCCTCCCACGACAGGGGTGTTTCCTACGAGCAGTACTTC.

The V call is TRBV11-2, the J call TRBJ2-7; TRBD2 matches at 8 bases. V shed 1 base and J 2 bases; nucleotides not matched to a gene: 13. The CDR3 contains 18 residues. From germline, CDR1 is SGHAT and CDR2 FQNNGV. As DNA, the CDR3 is TGTGCCAGCAGCTTAGTCCGTGCGGCGGGAGGCCTTCCCTACGAGCAGTACTTC. This translates into CASSLVRAAGGLPYEQYF.

Only one count was recorded for this clone. The rearrangement uses TRBV5-1 and TRBJ2-1; 8 nucleotides line up with TRBD2. Looked up from germline, CDR1 is SGHRS and CDR2 is YFSETQ. The CDR3 is made up of 16 amino acids. V lost 4 bases to trimming and J lost 0 bases; unmatched junction nucleotides: 6. The DNA for the CDR3 is TGCGCCAGCAGCACTACTAGCGGCAGCTCCTACAATGAGCAGTTCTTC. Translated, it gives CASSTTSGSSYNEQFF. Full variable domain (rest looked up from reference TRBV5-1 and TRBJ2-1): KAGVTQTPRYLIKTRGQQVTLSCSPISGHRSVSWYQQTPGQGLQFLFEYFSETQRNKGNFPGRFSGRQFSNSRSEMNVSTLELGDSALYLCASSTTSGSSYNEQFFGPGTRLTVL.

V is TRBV7-9 and J is TRBJ2-3; TRBD2 might be the D (6 bases). The CDR3 totals 13 residues. V lost 1 base to trimming and J lost 11 bases, with 13 bases between them. Germline loops: CDR1 SEHNR, CDR2 FQNEAQ (reference sequence). Written as DNA, the CDR3 is TGTGCCAGCAGCTTAGGTCCGCTAGCGAGGCAGTATTTT. Its translation: CASSLGPLARQYF.

This chain connects TRBV9 to TRBJ2-1; 7 positions match TRBD1. V shed 5 bases, J shed 8 bases, and the junction held 10 bases outside the gene matches. CDR1 is SGDLS and CDR2 is YYNGEE in the germline V gene. The CDR3 spans 14 residues. The CDR3 sequence: CASSGTATGYEQFF. CDR3 DNA: TGTGCCAGCAGTGGGACAGCGACTGGCTATGAGCAGTTCTTC.

CDR3 in DNA: TGCGCCAGCAGCTTCGGCAGCCTCTATGGCTACACCTTC. Its protein is CASSFGSLYGYTF. The V gene is TRBV5-1, the J gene TRBJ1-2; D gene uncertain. Germline loops: CDR1 SGHRS, CDR2 YFSETQ. V lost 2 bases and J 4 bases, leaving 9 bases between the germline ends. This CDR3 region has 13 residues.

The genes are TRBV18 and TRBJ2-3; 13 bases are shared with TRBD2. Germline V gene sequence: CDR1 KGHSH, CDR2 LQKENI. V gave up 7 bases and J gave up 4 bases; unmatched junction bases: 8. This CDR3 contains 16 residues. CDR3 sequence: CASFRLAGGSADTQYF. The CDR3 coding sequence is TGTGCCAGCTTCAGACTAGCGGGAGGCTCTGCAGATACGCAGTATTTT.

CDR3 nucleotide sequence: TGTGCCAGCAGTTTCCACACCGGGGAGCTGTTTTTT. This translates into CASSFHTGELFF. The chain carries TRBV28 and TRBJ2-2; D gene unclear. V lost 3 bases and J 3 bases, leaving 2 bases between the germline ends. The CDR3 sequence is 12 residues long. CDR1 is MDHEN, CDR2 SYDVKM, per germline.

The chain recombines TRBV18 with TRBJ1-1, with D unclear. CDR1 is KGHSH and CDR2 is LQKENI in the germline V gene. The CDR3 runs 13 residues. V was trimmed by 0 bases and J by 7 bases, leaving 9 bases between them. Written as DNA, the CDR3 is TGTGCCAGCTCACCACCGGATGTAGATGAAGCTTTCTTT. Amino acids: CASSPPDVDEAFF.

As regards this clone: Other DNA sequences in this sample translate to the same CDR3. V usage is TRBV7-9 and J usage is TRBJ1-1; D is uncertain. Germline V gene lookup returns CDR1 SEHNR and CDR2 FQNEAQ (reference sequence). V lost 2 bases, J lost 1 base, and 2 bases lay in between. CDR3 length: 12 amino acids. In nucleotides, the CDR3 is TGTGCCAGCAGCTTATCGAACACTGAAGCTTTCTTT. Translated, it gives CASSLSNTEAFF.

J is TRBJ1-1 and V is TRBV6-6, with D maybe TRBD1 (6 bases). V was pared by 6 bases and J by 7 bases, with 12 bases between. This CDR3 comprises 12 residues. Germline V gene lookup returns CDR1 MNHNY and CDR2 SVGAGI (reference sequence). CDR3 sequence reads: CASSTPGHEAFF. The CDR3 DNA reads as TGTGCCAGCAGCACACCGGGACATGAAGCTTTCTTT.

The rearrangement uses TRBV5-4 and TRBJ1-4, with unresolved D. CDR3 length equals 14 residues. Trimming took 5 bases from V and 7 from J, leaving 15 bases between them. Germline CDR1 is SGHNT and CDR2 is YYREEE (reference sequence). The CDR3, as DNA: TGTGCCAGCAGTCTGGCGGGATATGGTGAAAAACTGTTTTTT. It encodes CASSLAGYGEKLFF.

This chain links TRBV5-1 with TRBJ2-5; tentatively, D is TRBD2 (5 bases). The V end was cut by 1 base, the J end by 2 bases, with 12 bases between. The CDR3 length is 15 residues. The germline CDR1 and CDR2 sequences are SGHRS and YFSETQ. CDR3 amino acids: CASSLLAGVQETQYF. DNA for the CDR3: TGCGCCAGCAGCTTGCTAGCTGGGGTTCAAGAGACCCAGTACTTC.

This chain connects TRBV29-1 to TRBJ2-4; 8 positions match TRBD2. Germline CDR1 reads SQVTM; CDR2 reads ANQGSEA. The CDR3 has 13 amino acids. Trimming cost V 6 bases and J 5 bases; bases outside gene matches: 6. The CDR3 reads CSVSSGGENIQYF. DNA of the CDR3: TGCAGCGTAAGCAGCGGGGGAGAAAACATTCAGTACTTC. The variable domain in full, completed from reference TRBV29-1 and TRBJ2-4, reads SAVISQKPSRDICQRGTSLTIQCQVDSQVTMMFWYRQQPGQSLTLIATANQGSEATYESGFVIDKFPISRPNLTFSTLTVSNMSPEDSSIYLCSVSSGGENIQYFGAGTRLSVL.

This clone was seen only a few times. This sequence joins TRBV5-4 and TRBJ2-1; 9 bases fit TRBD2. With 4 bases clipped from V and 3 bases from J, the junction kept 5 bases outside the gene matches. The CDR3 contains 15 residues. Germline V gene data show CDR1 as SGHNT and CDR2 as YYREEE (reference sequence). As DNA, the CDR3 is TGTGCCAGCAGCGCGACTAGCGGTCTCTACAATGAGCAGTTCTTC. Amino acid sequence: CASSATSGLYNEQFF. Filled out from reference TRBV5-4 and TRBJ2-1, the complete variable domain reads ETGVTQSPTHLIKTRGQQVTLRCSSQSGHNTVSWYQQALGQGPQFIFQYYREEENGRGNFPPRFSGLQFPNYSSELNVNALELDDSALYLCASSATSGLYNEQFFGPGTRLTVL.

The CDR3 DNA is TGTGCCAGCAGGGCGGGTCAGAGGAACACTGAAGCTTTCTTT. The encoded protein is CASRAGQRNTEAFF. The chain recombines TRBV6-4 with TRBJ1-1; no clear D gene. The V end lost 6 bases, the J end lost 1 base, and 12 bases lay between the germline ends. The V gene's germline CDR1 is MRHNA and CDR2 SNTAGT. There are 14 residues in the CDR3.